The 32 T cell receptor beta chains given below trace back to one sample, sequenced in a study of spatial heterogeneity in lung cancer. Via MiXCR, TCRdb re-called the 5' RACE reads, giving one row per CDR3 protein. Of about 53,000 distinct CDR3 sequences in the sample, more than 6.5% are singletons; the top ten hold roughly 2.7%. Described time point: sample taken at primary tumor resection. Unsorted whole RNA of tumor, nontumor lung or frozen PBMC was sequenced. Sequencing was performed on PBMCs, taken at surgery. Source of these receptors: a female donor with early-stage non-small cell lung cancer.

This clonotype was observed at least ten times. The V and J genes are TRBV18 and TRBJ2-3; no definite D call. Germline V gene lookup returns CDR1 KGHSH and CDR2 LQKENI. V was cut by 6 bases and J by 2 bases, with 9 bases left in between. CDR3 length: 13 residues. Written as DNA, the CDR3 is TGTGCCAGCTCTTCGACCCCCACAGATACGCAGTATTTT. This encodes CASSSTPTDTQYF.

This clonotype has only a few counts. The chain is built from TRBV3-1 and TRBJ2-5, with D possibly being TRBD2 (5 bases). The CDR3 has 13 residues. The ends were cut back, 1 base at V and 5 bases at J, with 8 bases in the middle. Germline V CDR1 and CDR2: LGHDT, YNNKEL (reference sequence). The CDR3 nucleotides are TGTGCCAGCAGCCAAGCGGGGAGCGAGACCCAGTACTTC. This translates into CASSQAGSETQYF.

This rearrangement joins TRBV11-2 to TRBJ2-3, with D perhaps TRBD2 (6 bases). CDR1 is SGHAT and CDR2 is FQNNGV in the germline V gene. The CDR3 has 17 residues. V dropped 2 bases and J dropped 1 base, with 16 bases sitting between them. CDR3 nucleotides: TGTGCCAGCAGCTTACAGGCCTTGGTAGCGGGCACAGATACGCAGTATTTT. Residues: CASSLQALVAGTDTQYF.

This clonotype was counted ten times or more. V is TRBV28 and J is TRBJ1-1, with 8 positions matching TRBD1. Per germline, CDR1 MDHEN and CDR2 SYDVKM. V gave up 3 bases and J gave up 7 bases; unmatched junction bases: 7. This CDR3 is built from 14 residues. The CDR3 DNA reads as TGTGCCAGCAGTTTCCCTGGACAGGGATTTGAAGCTTTCTTT. It specifies CASSFPGQGFEAFF. Full variable domain (remainder filled in from reference TRBV28 and TRBJ1-1): DVKVTQSSRYLVKRTGEKVFLECVQDMDHENMFWYRQDPGLGLRLIYFSYDVKMKEKGDIPEGYSVSREKKERFSLILESASTNQTSMYLCASSFPGQGFEAFFGQGTRLTVV.

Only a few counts were recorded for this clonotype. This CDR3 is CSARYSNQPQHF. The CDR3, as DNA: TGCAGTGCTAGGTATAGCAATCAGCCCCAGCATTTT. J is TRBJ1-5 and V is TRBV20-1; no reliable D call. Looked up from germline, CDR1 is DFQATT and CDR2 is SNEGSKA (reference sequence). Trimming took 3 bases from V and 0 from J, leaving 3 bases between them. This CDR3 comprises 12 residues.

This clonotype occurred many times. V usage is TRBV7-2 and J usage is TRBJ2-3; 10 positions match TRBD2. The CDR3 spans 16 residues. V trimming: 2 bases; J trimming: 5 bases; junction bases outside the gene matches: 7. Germline V lookup: CDR1 SGHTA, CDR2 FQGNSA. The CDR3 nucleotides are TGTGCCAGCAGCTTAATGGCTAGCGGGGGTGTAGATACGCAGTATTTT. It translates to CASSLMASGGVDTQYF.

This clonotype was observed a handful of times. The chain combines TRBV5-4 with TRBJ2-7; 10 bases are shared with TRBD2. The V and J ends lost 0 bases and 4 bases, in that order; junction bases with no gene match: 4. Germline CDR1 and CDR2: SGHNT and YYREEE (reference sequence). The CDR3 runs 15 residues. CDR3 sequence: CASSLASGGIYEQYF. The CDR3 DNA is TGTGCCAGCAGCTTGGCTAGCGGGGGCATATACGAGCAGTACTTC.

V and J are TRBV5-1 and TRBJ2-7, with a possible D match to TRBD1 (6 bases). Per germline, CDR1 SGHRS and CDR2 YFSETQ. Trimming took 4 bases from V and 9 from J, leaving 14 bases between them. The CDR3 length is 12 residues. The CDR3 bases are TGCGCCAGCAGCATGGACAGTCGATGGCAGTACTTC. The encoded protein is CASSMDSRWQYF.

The sample holds many counts of this clonotype. This chain connects TRBV19 to TRBJ1-5, with TRBD1 matching 7 bases. The junction had 8 bases not matched to a gene; V was cut back by 3 bases and J by 6 bases. This CDR3 comprises 15 residues. CDR1 LNHDA and CDR2 SQIVND come from the germline V gene (reference sequence). The CDR3 loop is CASSMETGYGQPQHF. The CDR3 DNA reads TGTGCCAGTAGTATGGAGACAGGGTACGGTCAGCCCCAGCATTTT.

This clonotype was seen a handful of times. The V call is TRBV28, the J call TRBJ2-5, with D tentatively TRBD2 (6 bases). The germline gives CDR1 MDHEN, CDR2 SYDVKM. Trimming pared 8 bases from V and 5 bases from J, leaving 12 bases between. The CDR3 loop spans 12 amino acids. The CDR3 reads CASYGGTETQYF. DNA of the CDR3: TGTGCCAGCTACGGAGGGACGGAGACCCAGTACTTC.

The chain uses TRBV28 and TRBJ2-7; D uncertain. The germline V gene encodes CDR1 MDHEN and CDR2 SYDVKM. V lost 11 bases and J 1 base, leaving 21 bases between the germline ends. The CDR3 spans 15 residues. The CDR3: CAASLPRAYSYEQYF. CDR3 coding DNA: TGTGCCGCCTCACTACCTCGGGCCTATTCCTACGAGCAGTACTTC.

There are many counts of this clonotype. V and J are TRBV7-9 and TRBJ1-1; D is uncertain. Germline CDR1 reads SEHNR; CDR2 reads FQNEAQ (reference sequence). The ends were cut back, 9 bases at V and 6 bases at J, with 8 bases in the middle. There are 10 residues in the CDR3. CDR3 region: CASIGPEAFF. In DNA, the CDR3 is TGTGCCAGTATAGGCCCTGAAGCTTTCTTT.

This clonotype was picked up many times. The gene calls are TRBV3-1 and TRBJ2-3; a possible D gene is TRBD2 (5 bases). The CDR3 spans 14 residues. The V gene lost 2 bases and the J gene lost 2 bases, with 8 bases spanning the gap. Germline CDR1 and CDR2: LGHDT and YNNKEL (reference sequence). CDR3 protein: CASSQRGSTDTQYF. The CDR3 bases are TGTGCCAGCAGCCAACGGGGATCCACAGATACGCAGTATTTT.

This clonotype was picked up a small number of times. The chain joins TRBV27 to TRBJ1-1; TRBD1 aligns across 7 bases. The CDR3 has 13 residues. The V segment lost 8 bases and the J segment 4 bases; nucleotides outside the gene matches: 7. CDR1 is MNHEY, CDR2 SMNVEV, per germline (reference sequence). CDR3 coding DNA: TGTGCCAGCCATTACAGGGGTGGCACTGAAGCTTTCTTT. Translated: CASHYRGGTEAFF.

This clonotype was recorded at least ten times. This sequence joins TRBV20-1 and TRBJ2-3; TRBD2 matches at 12 bases. CDR3 length: 17 residues. The germline V gene has CDR1 DFQATT and CDR2 SNEGSKA (reference sequence). V dropped 3 bases and J dropped 6; count of bases not matched to a gene: 13. The CDR3 DNA reads as TGCAGTGCTAGCCTAGCGGGGGGGCCTGTTGAGGCGGATACGCAGTATTTT. It codes for CSASLAGGPVEADTQYF.

This clonotype was found many times. The chain links TRBV29-1 to TRBJ2-1, with D hard to call. V was shortened by 6 bases and J by 7 bases, with 10 bases between the two germline ends. The CDR3 runs 11 residues. Looked up from germline, CDR1 is SQVTM and CDR2 is ANQGSEA. As DNA, the CDR3 is TGCAGCGTCCTGCGTCTTAATGAGCAGTTCTTC. Its translation is CSVLRLNEQFF.

This clonotype has at least ten counts. This chain uses TRBV7-2 with TRBJ1-3; D not certain. V was pared by 5 bases and J by 0 bases, with 11 bases between. Germline lookup yields CDR1 SGHTA and CDR2 FQGNSA. The CDR3 is made up of 15 amino acids. This chain's CDR3 is CASSTPLGSGNTIYF. The CDR3 bases are TGTGCCAGCAGCACGCCTTTGGGCTCTGGAAACACCATATATTTT.

This clonotype was seen only a few times. The genes are TRBV7-2 and TRBJ2-7; 8 positions agree with TRBD2. The CDR3 covers 15 residues. Germline CDR1 SGHTA, CDR2 FQGNSA. The trim removed 1 base at V and 2 bases at J, leaving 4 bases unmatched. The CDR3 here is CASSLEAGGAYEQYF. CDR3 sequence (DNA): TGTGCCAGCAGCTTAGAGGCGGGGGGAGCCTACGAGCAGTACTTC.

This clonotype was seen many times. V is TRBV5-1 and J is TRBJ2-7; 7 nucleotides line up with TRBD1. Unmatched junction bases numbered 4, after V lost 1 base and J lost 3 bases. In germline, CDR1 is SGHRS, CDR2 YFSETQ. The length of the CDR3 is 14 residues. CDR3 sequence (DNA): TGCGCCAGCAGCTTGTCAAACAGGGGCTACGAGCAGTACTTC. Protein product: CASSLSNRGYEQYF.

The V call is TRBV20-1, the J call TRBJ2-3; 8 nucleotides align to TRBD2. The germline V gene encodes CDR1 DFQATT and CDR2 SNEGSKA (reference sequence). The CDR3 extends over 14 amino acids. V was clipped by 3 bases and J by 5 bases; unmatched bases: 7. CDR3 in DNA: TGCAGTGCTAGGAAAAGCGGGGGTGGAGATACGCAGTATTTT. Translation: CSARKSGGGDTQYF.

This clonotype has ten or more counts. This chain connects TRBV5-1 to TRBJ2-7, with TRBD2 as a possible D gene (5 bases). Germline loops: CDR1 SGHRS, CDR2 YFSETQ. The CDR3 length is 13 residues. V was shortened by 4 bases and J by 3 bases, with 11 bases between the two germline ends. CDR3 sequence reads: CASSPEGLYEQYF. CDR3 DNA sequence: TGCGCCAGCAGCCCTGAGGGCCTCTACGAGCAGTACTTC.

Many counts were recorded for this clonotype. The junction differs from germline at one of its ends, possibly a read error. V and J are TRBV7-2 and TRBJ1-1; TRBD1 aligns across 11 bases. The CDR3 length is 16 residues. From germline, CDR1 is SGHTA and CDR2 FQGNSA. The CDR3 DNA reads TGTGCCAGCAGATGGACAGGGGGCATGATGAACTCTGAAGCTTTCTTT. Amino acid sequence: CASRWTGGMMNSEAFF.

This clonotype came up a few times. This chain's CDR3 is CASSVRSGGFVELFF. CDR3 DNA sequence: TGTGCCAGCAGCGTAAGGTCAGGGGGGTTCGTGGAGCTGTTTTTT. This sequence joins TRBV9 and TRBJ2-2; D perhaps matches TRBD1 (7 bases). The V gene's germline CDR1 is SGDLS and CDR2 YYNGEE. V was trimmed by 1 base and J by 10 bases, leaving 17 bases between them. CDR3 length equals 15 residues.

This clonotype appeared a few times. The rearrangement uses TRBV7-8 and TRBJ2-2; 8 bases are shared with TRBD2. The CDR3 runs 16 residues. CDR1 is SGHVS, CDR2 FQNEAQ, per germline. Losses at the gene ends were 10 bases for V and 2 bases for J; bases not matched to a gene: 12. The CDR3 protein is CATRFSGGGNTGELFF. The CDR3 DNA reads TGTGCCACCCGGTTTTCGGGGGGGGGCAACACCGGGGAGCTGTTTTTT.

This clonotype appeared many times. The V and J genes are TRBV20-1 and TRBJ2-1; TRBD1 matches at 7 bases. With 3 bases clipped from V and 7 bases from J, the junction kept 9 bases outside the gene matches. The length of the CDR3 is 14 residues. From germline, CDR1 is DFQATT and CDR2 SNEGSKA (reference sequence). The CDR3 region is CSASKGAGFNEQFF. The CDR3, as DNA: TGCAGTGCTAGCAAGGGGGCCGGATTTAATGAGCAGTTCTTC.

This clonotype occurred a few times. The rearrangement joins TRBV13 to TRBJ2-7; 9 bases align to TRBD1. V trimming: 6 bases; J trimming: 2 bases; junction bases outside the gene matches: 5. Germline loops: CDR1 PRHDT, CDR2 FYEKMQ (reference sequence). The CDR3 runs to 14 residues. The CDR3 nucleotides are TGTGCCAGCAGTCTCGACAGGGGGACCTACGAGCAGTACTTC. Its translation: CASSLDRGTYEQYF.

This clonotype was seen many times. The chain has TRBV5-1 and TRBJ2-7; D gene ambiguous. The germline V gene encodes CDR1 SGHRS and CDR2 YFSETQ. Trimming removed 0 bases from V and 6 bases from J, with 10 bases in between. CDR3 length equals 13 residues. As DNA, the CDR3 is TGCGCCAGCAGCTTGGTCTCAGGAGTCGAGCAGTACTTC. It translates to CASSLVSGVEQYF.

This clonotype showed up many times. The chain links TRBV19 to TRBJ1-5; 9 nucleotides line up with TRBD1. This CDR3 contains 15 residues. The V gene's germline CDR1 is LNHDA and CDR2 SQIVND (reference sequence). V lost 10 bases, J lost 0 bases, and 7 bases stayed unmatched. The CDR3 spells CATRDRAYSNQPQHF. The CDR3 bases are TGTGCCACCAGGGACAGGGCATATAGCAATCAGCCCCAGCATTTT.

This clonotype was seen at least ten times. The V and J genes are TRBV19 and TRBJ1-2, with a weak D call TRBD1 (5 bases). Trimming cost V 3 bases and J 8 bases, with 22 bases left between them. This CDR3 spans 16 amino acids. Germline lookup yields CDR1 LNHDA and CDR2 SQIVND (reference sequence). CDR3 in amino acids: CASSIATRRGSGGYTF. In DNA form, the CDR3 reads TGTGCCAGTAGTATCGCCACCAGAAGGGGCTCCGGCGGCTACACCTTC.

This clonotype was seen many times. The V and J genes are TRBV29-1 and TRBJ2-2; D possibly corresponds to TRBD2 (6 bases). V was clipped by 7 bases and J by 4 bases, with 19 bases between them. Germline CDR1 is SQVTM and CDR2 is ANQGSEA. The CDR3 is 15 amino acids. The CDR3 here is CSAPWGVGVTGELFF. The CDR3 DNA reads as TGCAGCGCCCCTTGGGGGGTTGGAGTCACCGGGGAGCTGTTTTTT.

Many counts were recorded for this clonotype. The V and J genes are TRBV29-1 and TRBJ1-1, with no clear D. Germline assignment: CDR1 SQVTM and CDR2 ANQGSEA. This CDR3 comprises 13 residues. Trimming cost V 4 bases and J 0 bases, with 9 bases left between them. The CDR3 DNA sequence: TGCAGCGTTGGACTTTCCATGAACACTGAAGCTTTCTTT. Its translation: CSVGLSMNTEAFF.

This clonotype was observed a handful of times. The chain is built from TRBV7-3 and TRBJ1-5; D is unresolved. Germline values: CDR1 SGHTA, CDR2 FQGTGA. The CDR3 runs to 13 residues. Trimming removed 5 bases at V and 2 bases at J, with 7 bases between. Here the CDR3 DNA reads TGTGCCAGCAGCCCAGACGGCAATCAGCCCCAGCATTTT. This gives the protein CASSPDGNQPQHF.